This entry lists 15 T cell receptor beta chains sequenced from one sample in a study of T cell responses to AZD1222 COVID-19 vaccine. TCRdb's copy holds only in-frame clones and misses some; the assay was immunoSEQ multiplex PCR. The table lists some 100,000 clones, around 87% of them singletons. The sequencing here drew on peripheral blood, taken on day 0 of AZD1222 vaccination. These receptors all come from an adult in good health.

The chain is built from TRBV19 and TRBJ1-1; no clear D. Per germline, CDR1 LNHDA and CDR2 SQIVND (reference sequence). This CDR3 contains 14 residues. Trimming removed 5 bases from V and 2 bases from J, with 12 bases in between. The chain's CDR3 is CASSAETRNTEAFF. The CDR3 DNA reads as TGTGCCAGTAGTGCCGAAACTCGAAACACTGAAGCTTTCTTT.

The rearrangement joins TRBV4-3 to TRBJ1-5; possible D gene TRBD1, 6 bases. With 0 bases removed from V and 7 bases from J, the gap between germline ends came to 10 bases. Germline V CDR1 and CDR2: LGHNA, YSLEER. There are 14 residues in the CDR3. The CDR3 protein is CASSQDTGWQPQHF. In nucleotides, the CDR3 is TGCGCCAGCAGCCAAGATACAGGGTGGCAGCCCCAGCATTTT.

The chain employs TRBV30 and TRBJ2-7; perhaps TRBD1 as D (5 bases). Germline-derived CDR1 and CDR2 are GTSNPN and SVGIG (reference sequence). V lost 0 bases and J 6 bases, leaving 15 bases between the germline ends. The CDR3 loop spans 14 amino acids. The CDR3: CAWSVKGSKPEQYF. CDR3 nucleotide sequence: TGTGCCTGGAGTGTGAAGGGGTCCAAGCCCGAGCAGTACTTC.

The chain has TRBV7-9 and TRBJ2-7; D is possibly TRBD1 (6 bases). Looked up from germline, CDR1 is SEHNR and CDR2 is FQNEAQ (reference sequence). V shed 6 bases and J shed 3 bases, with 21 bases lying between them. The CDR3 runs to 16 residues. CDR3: CASRRLATGENYEQYF. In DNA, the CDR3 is TGTGCCAGCAGGCGCCTCGCGACAGGCGAGAACTACGAGCAGTACTTC.

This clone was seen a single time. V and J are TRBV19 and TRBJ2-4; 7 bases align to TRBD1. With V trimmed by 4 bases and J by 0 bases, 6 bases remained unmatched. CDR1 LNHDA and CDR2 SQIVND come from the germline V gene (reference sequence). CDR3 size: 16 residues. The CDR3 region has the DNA TGTGCCAGTAGTACCGCCGGGACAGTAGCCAAAAACATTCAGTACTTC. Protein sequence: CASSTAGTVAKNIQYF.

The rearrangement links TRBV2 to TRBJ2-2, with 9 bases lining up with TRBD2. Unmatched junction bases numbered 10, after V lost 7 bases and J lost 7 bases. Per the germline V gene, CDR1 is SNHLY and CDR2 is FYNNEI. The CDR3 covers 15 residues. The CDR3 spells CASTRAGGPGGELFF. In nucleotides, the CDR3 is TGTGCCAGCACTAGGGCGGGAGGGCCCGGCGGGGAGCTGTTTTTT.

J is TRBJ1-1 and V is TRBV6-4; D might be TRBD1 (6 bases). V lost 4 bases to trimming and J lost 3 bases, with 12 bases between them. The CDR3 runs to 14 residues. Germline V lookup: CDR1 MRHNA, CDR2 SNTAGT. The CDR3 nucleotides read TGTGCCAGCAGTGGGGGAGGGGGGGACACTGAAGCTTTCTTT. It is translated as CASSGGGGDTEAFF.

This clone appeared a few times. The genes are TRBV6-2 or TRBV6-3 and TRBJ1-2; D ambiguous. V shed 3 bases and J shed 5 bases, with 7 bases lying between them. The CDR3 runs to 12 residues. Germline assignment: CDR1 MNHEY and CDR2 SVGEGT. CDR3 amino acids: CASSYRGYGYTF. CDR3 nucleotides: TGTGCCAGCAGTTATAGAGGATATGGCTACACCTTC.

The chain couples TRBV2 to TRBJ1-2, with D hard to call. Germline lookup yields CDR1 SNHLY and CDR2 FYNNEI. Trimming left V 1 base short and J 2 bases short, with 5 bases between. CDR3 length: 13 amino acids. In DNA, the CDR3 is TGTGCCAGCAGTGAAGGGGAAAACTATGGCTACACCTTC. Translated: CASSEGENYGYTF. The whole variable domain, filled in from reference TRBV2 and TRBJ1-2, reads EPEVTQTPSHQVTQMGQEVILRCVPISNHLYFYWYRQILGQKVEFLVSFYNNEISEKSEIFDDQFSVERPDGSNFTLKIRSTKLEDSAMYFCASSEGENYGYTFGSGTRLTVV.

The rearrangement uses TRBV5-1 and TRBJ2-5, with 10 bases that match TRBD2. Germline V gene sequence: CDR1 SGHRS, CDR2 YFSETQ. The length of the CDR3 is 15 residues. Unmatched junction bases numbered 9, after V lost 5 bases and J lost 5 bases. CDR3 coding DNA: TGCGCCAGCAGAAAAGTAGCGGGAGGAGTGGAGACCCAGTACTTC. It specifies CASRKVAGGVETQYF.

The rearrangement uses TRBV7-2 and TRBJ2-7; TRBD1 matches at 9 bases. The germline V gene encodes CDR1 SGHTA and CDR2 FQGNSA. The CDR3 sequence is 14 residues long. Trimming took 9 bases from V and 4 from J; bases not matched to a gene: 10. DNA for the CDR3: TGTGCCAGTGAGACCGGGACAGGGAGATACGAGCAGTACTTC. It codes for CASETGTGRYEQYF.

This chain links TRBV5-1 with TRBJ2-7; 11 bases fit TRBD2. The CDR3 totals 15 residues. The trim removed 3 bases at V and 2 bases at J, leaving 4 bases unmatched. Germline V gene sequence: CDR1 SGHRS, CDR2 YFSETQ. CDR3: CASSSGLAETYEQYF. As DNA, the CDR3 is TGCGCCAGCAGCTCGGGACTAGCGGAGACCTACGAGCAGTACTTC. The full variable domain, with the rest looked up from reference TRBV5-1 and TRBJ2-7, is KAGVTQTPRYLIKTRGQQVTLSCSPISGHRSVSWYQQTPGQGLQFLFEYFSETQRNKGNFPGRFSGRQFSNSRSEMNVSTLELGDSALYLCASSSGLAETYEQYFGPGTRLTVT.

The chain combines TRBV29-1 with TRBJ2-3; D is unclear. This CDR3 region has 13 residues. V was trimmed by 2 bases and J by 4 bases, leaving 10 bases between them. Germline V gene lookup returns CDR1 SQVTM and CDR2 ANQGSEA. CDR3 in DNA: TGCAGCGTTGAACGGTTTGGGGCAGATACGCAGTATTTT. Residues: CSVERFGADTQYF.

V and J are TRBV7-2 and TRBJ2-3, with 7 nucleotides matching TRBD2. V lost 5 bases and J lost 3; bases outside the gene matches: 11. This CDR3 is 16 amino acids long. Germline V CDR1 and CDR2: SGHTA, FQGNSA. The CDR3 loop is CASSRVGAGATDTQYF. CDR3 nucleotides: TGTGCCAGCAGCCGGGTAGGGGCGGGAGCAACAGATACGCAGTATTTT.

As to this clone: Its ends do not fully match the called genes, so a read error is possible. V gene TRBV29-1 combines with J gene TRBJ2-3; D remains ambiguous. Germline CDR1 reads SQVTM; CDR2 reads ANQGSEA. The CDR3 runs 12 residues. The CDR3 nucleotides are TGCAGCGCTGAAGAAAACACAGATACGCAGTATTTT. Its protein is CSAEENTDTQYF.